Included here is one T cell receptor beta chain sequence, with context. This CDR3 is built from 15 residues. V gave up 5 bases and J gave up 2 bases, with 10 bases separating them. Germline CDR1 is MNHEY and CDR2 is SMNVEV (reference sequence). TCRdb's table, derived via immunoSEQ multiplex PCR, lists solely in-frame clones and lacks some. Among roughly 150,000 clones listed, 80% to 90% were seen once. The source of the sample is a study of control samples from healthy donors and cancer patients. V is TRBV27 and J is TRBJ2-6; D is tentatively TRBD1 or TRBD2 (5 bases each). This TCR was recovered from a man aged 18 to 29 in good health. The sequencing sample was made of blood. DNA for the CDR3: TGTGCCAGCAGTCCTCTGGGGGCTGGGGCCAACGTCCTGACTTTC. Amino acids: CASSPLGAGANVLTF. Supplemented by reference TRBV27 and TRBJ2-6, the full variable domain reads EAQVTQNPRYLITVTGKKLTVTCSQNMNHEYMSWYRQDPGLGLRQIYYSMNVEVTDKGDVPEGYKVSRKEKRNFPLILESPSPNQTSLYFCASSPLGAGANVLTFGAGSRLTVL.